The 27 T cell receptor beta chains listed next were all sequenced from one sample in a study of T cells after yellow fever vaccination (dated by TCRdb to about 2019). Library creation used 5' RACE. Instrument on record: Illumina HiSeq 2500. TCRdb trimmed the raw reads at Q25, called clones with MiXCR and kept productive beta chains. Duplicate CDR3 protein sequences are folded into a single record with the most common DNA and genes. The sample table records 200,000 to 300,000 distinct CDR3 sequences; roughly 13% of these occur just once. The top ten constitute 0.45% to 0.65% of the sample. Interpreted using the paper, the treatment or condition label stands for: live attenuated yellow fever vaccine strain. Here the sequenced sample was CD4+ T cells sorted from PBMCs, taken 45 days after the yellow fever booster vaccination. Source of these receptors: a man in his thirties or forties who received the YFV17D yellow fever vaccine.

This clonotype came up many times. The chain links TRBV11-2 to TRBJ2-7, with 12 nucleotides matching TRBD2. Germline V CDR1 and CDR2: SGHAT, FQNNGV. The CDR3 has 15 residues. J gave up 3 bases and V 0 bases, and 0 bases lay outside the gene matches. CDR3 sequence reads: CASSLELAGGYEQYF. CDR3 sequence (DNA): TGTGCCAGCAGCTTAGAACTAGCGGGAGGCTACGAGCAGTACTTC.

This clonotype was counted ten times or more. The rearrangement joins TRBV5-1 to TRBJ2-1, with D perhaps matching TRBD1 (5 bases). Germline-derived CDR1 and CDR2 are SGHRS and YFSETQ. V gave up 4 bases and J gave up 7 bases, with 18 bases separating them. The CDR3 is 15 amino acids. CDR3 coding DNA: TGCGCCAGCAGCCTAGGGGCAGCCTCTCTGAATGAGCAGTTCTTC. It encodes CASSLGAASLNEQFF.

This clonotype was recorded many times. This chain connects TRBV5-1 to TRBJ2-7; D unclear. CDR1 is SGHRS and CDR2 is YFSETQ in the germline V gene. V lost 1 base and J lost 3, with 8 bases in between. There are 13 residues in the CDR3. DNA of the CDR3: TGCGCCAGCAGCTTGTTTTCGGGCTACGAGCAGTACTTC. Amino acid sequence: CASSLFSGYEQYF.

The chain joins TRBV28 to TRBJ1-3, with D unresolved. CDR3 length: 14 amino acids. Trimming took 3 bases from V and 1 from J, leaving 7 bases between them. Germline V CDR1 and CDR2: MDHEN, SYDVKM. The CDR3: CASSFSGSGNTIYF. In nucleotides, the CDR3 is TGTGCCAGCAGTTTTTCGGGGTCTGGAAACACCATATATTTT.

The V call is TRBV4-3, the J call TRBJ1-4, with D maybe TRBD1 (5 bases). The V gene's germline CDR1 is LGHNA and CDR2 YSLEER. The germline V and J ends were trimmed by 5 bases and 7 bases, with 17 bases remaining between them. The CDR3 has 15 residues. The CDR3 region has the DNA TGCGCCAGCAGCGAGTGGCAGGGTTTAAGTGAAAAACTGTTTTTT. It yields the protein CASSEWQGLSEKLFF.

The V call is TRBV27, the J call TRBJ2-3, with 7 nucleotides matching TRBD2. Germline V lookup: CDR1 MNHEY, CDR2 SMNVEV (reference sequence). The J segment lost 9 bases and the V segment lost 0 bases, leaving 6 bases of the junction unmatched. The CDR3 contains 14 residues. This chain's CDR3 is CASSLSAGVGTQYF. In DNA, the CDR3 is TGTGCCAGCAGTTTATCGGCGGGAGTAGGAACGCAGTATTTT.

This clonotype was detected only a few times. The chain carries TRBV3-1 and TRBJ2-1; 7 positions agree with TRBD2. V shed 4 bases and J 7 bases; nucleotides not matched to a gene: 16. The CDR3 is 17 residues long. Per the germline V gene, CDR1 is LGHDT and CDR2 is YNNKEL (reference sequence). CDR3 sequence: CASSLWGGGRLNNEQFF. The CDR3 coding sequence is TGTGCCAGCAGCCTGTGGGGCGGCGGGAGACTAAATAATGAGCAGTTCTTC.

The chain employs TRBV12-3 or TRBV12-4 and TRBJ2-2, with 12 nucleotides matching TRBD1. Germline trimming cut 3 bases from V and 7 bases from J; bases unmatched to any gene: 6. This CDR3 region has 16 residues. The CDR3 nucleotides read TGTGCCAGCAGTTTGGCGGGACAGGGGGCGATCGGGGAGCTGTTTTTT. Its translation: CASSLAGQGAIGELFF.

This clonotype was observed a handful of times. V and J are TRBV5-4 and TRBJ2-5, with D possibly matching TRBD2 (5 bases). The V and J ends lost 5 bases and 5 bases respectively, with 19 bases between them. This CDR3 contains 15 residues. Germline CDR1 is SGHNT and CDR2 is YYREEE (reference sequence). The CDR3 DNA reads TGTGCCAGCAGTTCCCGCAGTGGGAGAGGGGAGACCCAGTACTTC. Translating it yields CASSSRSGRGETQYF.

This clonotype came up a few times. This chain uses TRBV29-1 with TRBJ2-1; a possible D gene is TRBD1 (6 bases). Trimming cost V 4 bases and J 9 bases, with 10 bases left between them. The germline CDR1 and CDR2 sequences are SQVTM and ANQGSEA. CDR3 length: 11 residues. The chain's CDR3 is CSVGKTGEQFF. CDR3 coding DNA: TGCAGCGTTGGGAAGACAGGTGAGCAGTTCTTC.

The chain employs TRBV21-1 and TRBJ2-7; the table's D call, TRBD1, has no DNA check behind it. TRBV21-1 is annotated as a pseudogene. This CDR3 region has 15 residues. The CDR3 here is CASSIPGRRTYEQYF. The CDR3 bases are TGTGCCAGCTCGATACCGGGAAGGAGGACCTACGAGCAGTACTTC.

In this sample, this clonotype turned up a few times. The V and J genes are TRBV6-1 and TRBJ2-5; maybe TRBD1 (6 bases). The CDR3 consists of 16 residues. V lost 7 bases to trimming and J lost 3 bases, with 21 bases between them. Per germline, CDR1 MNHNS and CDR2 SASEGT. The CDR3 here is CASNLNPGTQKETQYF. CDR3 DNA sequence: TGTGCCAGCAATCTCAATCCCGGGACACAGAAAGAGACCCAGTACTTC.

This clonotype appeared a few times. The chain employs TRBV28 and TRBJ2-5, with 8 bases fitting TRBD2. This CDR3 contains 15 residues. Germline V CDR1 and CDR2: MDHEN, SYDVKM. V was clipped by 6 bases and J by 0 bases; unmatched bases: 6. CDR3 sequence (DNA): TGTGCCAGCAGACTCAAGCGGGAGTACCAAGAGACCCAGTACTTC. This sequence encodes CASRLKREYQETQYF.

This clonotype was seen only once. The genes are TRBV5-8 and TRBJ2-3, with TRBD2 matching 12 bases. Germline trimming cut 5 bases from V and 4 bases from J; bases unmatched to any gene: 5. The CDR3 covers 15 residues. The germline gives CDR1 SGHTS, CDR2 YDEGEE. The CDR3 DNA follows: TGTGCCAGCAGATGGACTAGCGGGAATGCAGATACGCAGTATTTT. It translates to CASRWTSGNADTQYF.

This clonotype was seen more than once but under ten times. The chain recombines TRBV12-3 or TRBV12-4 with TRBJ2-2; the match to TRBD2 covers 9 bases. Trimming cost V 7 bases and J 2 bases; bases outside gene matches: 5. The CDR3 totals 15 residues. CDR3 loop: CASTRAGGNTGELFF. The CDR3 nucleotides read TGTGCCAGCACCCGAGCGGGAGGTAACACCGGGGAGCTGTTTTTT.

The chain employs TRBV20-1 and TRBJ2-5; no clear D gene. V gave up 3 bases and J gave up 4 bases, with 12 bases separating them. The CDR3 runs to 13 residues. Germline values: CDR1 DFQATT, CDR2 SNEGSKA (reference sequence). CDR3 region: CSARPLLAETQYF. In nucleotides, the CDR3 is TGCAGTGCTAGGCCCCTGCTGGCAGAGACCCAGTACTTC.

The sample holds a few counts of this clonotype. This CDR3 is CASSYLQLYRNEQFF. The CDR3 coding sequence is TGTGCCAGCAGTTATTTACAGTTGTATAGAAATGAGCAGTTCTTC. V gene TRBV6-5 combines with J gene TRBJ2-1; D not certain. The V and J ends lost 3 bases and 7 bases respectively, with 16 bases between them. The CDR3 is 15 residues long. The germline gives CDR1 MNHEY, CDR2 SVGAGI.

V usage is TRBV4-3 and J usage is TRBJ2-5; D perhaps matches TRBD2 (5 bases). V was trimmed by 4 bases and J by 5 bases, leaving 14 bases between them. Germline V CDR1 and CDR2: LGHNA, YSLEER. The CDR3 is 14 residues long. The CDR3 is CASSRRDGLETQYF. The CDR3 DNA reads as TGCGCCAGCAGCCGGAGAGACGGACTGGAGACCCAGTACTTC.

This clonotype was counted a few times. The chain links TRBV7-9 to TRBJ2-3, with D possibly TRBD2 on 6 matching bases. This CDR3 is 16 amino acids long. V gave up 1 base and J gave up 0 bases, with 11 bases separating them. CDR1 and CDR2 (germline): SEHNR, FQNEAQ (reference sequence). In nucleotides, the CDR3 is TGTGCCAGCAGCTTAGGGGACTTGGCTAGCACAGATACGCAGTATTTT. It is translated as CASSLGDLASTDTQYF.

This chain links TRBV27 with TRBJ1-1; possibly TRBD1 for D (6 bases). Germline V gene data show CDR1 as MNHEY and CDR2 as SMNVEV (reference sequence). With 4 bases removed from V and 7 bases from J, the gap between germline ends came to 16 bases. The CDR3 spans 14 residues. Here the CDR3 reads CASSYMRGAGEAFF. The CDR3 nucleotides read TGTGCCAGCAGTTATATGAGGGGGGCTGGTGAAGCTTTCTTT.

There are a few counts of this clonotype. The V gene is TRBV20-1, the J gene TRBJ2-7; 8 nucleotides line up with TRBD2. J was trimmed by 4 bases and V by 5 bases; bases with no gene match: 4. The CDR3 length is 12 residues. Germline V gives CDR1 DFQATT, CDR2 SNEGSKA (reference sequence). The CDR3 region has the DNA TGCAGTGCTGATAGCGGGATTTACGAGCAGTACTTC. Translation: CSADSGIYEQYF.

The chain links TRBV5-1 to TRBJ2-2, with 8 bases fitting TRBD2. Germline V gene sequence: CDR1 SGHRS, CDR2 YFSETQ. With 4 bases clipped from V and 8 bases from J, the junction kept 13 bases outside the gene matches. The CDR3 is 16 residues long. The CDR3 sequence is CASSILTSALMGELFF. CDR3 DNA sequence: TGCGCCAGCAGCATCCTGACTAGCGCCCTGATGGGGGAGCTGTTTTTT.

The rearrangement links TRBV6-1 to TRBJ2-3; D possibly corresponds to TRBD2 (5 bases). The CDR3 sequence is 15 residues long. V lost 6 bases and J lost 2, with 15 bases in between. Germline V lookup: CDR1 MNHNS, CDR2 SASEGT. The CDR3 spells CASSAGRRYTDTQYF. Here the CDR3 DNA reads TGTGCCAGCAGCGCGGGCCGTAGATACACAGATACGCAGTATTTT.

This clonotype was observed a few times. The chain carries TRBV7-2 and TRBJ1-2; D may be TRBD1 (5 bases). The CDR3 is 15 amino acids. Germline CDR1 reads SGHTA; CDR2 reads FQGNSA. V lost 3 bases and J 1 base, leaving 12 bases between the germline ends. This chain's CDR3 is CASSFHRRLNYGYTF. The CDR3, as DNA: TGTGCCAGCAGCTTTCACAGGAGACTTAACTATGGCTACACCTTC. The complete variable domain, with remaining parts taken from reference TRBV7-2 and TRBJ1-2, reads GAGVSQSPSNKVTEKGKDVELRCDPISGHTALYWYRQSLGQGLEFLIYFQGNSAPDKSGLPSDRFSAERTGGSVSTLTIQRTQQEDSAVYLCASSFHRRLNYGYTFGSGTRLTVV.

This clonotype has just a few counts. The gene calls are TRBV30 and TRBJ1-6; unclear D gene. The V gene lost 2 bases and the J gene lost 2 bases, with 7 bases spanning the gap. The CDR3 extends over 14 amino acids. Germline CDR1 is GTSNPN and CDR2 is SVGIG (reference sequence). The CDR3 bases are TGTGCCTGGAGTCTGGTCACCTATAATTCACCCCTCCACTTT. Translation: CAWSLVTYNSPLHF.

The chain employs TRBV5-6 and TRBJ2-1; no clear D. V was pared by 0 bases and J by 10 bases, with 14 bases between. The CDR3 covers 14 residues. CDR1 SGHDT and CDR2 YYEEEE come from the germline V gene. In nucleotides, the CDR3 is TGTGCCAGCAGCTTGGGACGTCGCCTGGGCGAGCAGTTCTTC. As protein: CASSLGRRLGEQFF.

The CDR3 loop reads CASSKGGTGRAGGSTYEQYF. CDR3 bases: TGTGCCAGCAGCAAAGGAGGGACTGGAAGAGCGGGAGGTTCAACCTACGAGCAGTACTTC. The genes are TRBV21-1 and TRBJ2-7; the table assigns TRBD2, which was not confirmed against the DNA. TRBV21-1 constitutes a pseudogene. The CDR3 contains 20 residues.